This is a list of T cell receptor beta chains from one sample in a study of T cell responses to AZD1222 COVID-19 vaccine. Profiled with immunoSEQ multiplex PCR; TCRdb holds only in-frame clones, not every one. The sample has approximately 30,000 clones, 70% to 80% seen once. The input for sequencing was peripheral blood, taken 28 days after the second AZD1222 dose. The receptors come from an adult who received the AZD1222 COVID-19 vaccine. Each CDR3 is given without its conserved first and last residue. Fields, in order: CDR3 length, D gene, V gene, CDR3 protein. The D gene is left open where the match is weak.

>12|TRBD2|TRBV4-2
ASSQEGAGGEQF
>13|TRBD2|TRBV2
ASGRTSGRLETQY
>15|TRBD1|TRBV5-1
ASSSLQVPQGLAEAF
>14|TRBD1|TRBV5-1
ASSRSGKGAGDTQY
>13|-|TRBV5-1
ASSLVSPGANVLT
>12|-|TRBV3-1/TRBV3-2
ASSQSEGNQPQH
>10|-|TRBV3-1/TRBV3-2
ASSQLGNTIY
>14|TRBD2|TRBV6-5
ASSYQAGGSVETQY
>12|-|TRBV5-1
ASSSTGTTYEQY
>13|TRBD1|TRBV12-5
ASAPGTVNTGELF
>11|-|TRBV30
ARGTSSGNTIY
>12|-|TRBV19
ASSIVGMRTEAF
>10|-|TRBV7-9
ASSLVYAGAF
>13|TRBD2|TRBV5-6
ASSLRGGATDTQY